This TCR beta chain was found in a study of T cells in Graves' hyperthyroidism and ophthalmopathy. Study-level background: Peripheral blood was secured at the point of initial diagnosis, before any treatment.

Patients aged 18 to 65 with hyperthyroidism were newly diagnosed, with duration under 2 months. TCR beta CDR3 region amplification was performed from RNA transcripts. First-round RT-PCR targeting the TCR CDR3 was performed with the HTBI primer set. TCRdb passed the multiplex PCR reads through MiXCR, listing each CDR3 protein once. The repertoire holds fewer than 900,000 distinct CDR3 sequences, with roughly 15% as singletons. Deletions cut 8 bases from V and 7 bases from J, with 15 bases between. The germline V gene has CDR1 SNHLY and CDR2 FYNNEI. The CDR3 is 13 amino acids. This receptor was identified in a man in his late teens or twenties with Graves' hyperthyroidism. The sample consisted of blood. The chain carries TRBV2 and TRBJ2-1; D uncertain. The CDR3, as DNA: TGTGCCAGCCTCCTCACCTTTGTGAATGAGCAGTTCTTC. It specifies CASLLTFVNEQFF.